Listed below are T cell receptor beta chains from one sample, sequenced in a study of PD-1 blockade in classical Hodgkin lymphoma. Using immunoSEQ multiplex PCR, the repertoire was profiled, and TCRdb retains in-frame clones only, with some absent. The sample consists of roughly 30,000 clones, 80% to 90% of them appearing once. The specimen was CD4+ T cells from blood, collected before the fourth cycle of nivolumab. These receptors were obtained from a human donor with classical Hodgkin lymphoma. The CDR3 runs from the conserved cysteine through the conserved F or W. A D gene is named only where the DNA matches it firmly. Rows give clone size only sometimes, using once, few, many, or a class for an expanded clone.

j_gene	abundance	v_gene	d_gene	CDR3nt	CDR3aa
TRBJ1-2	.	TRBV28	.	TGTGCCACCCTCCCTAGGCAGGTCTATGGCTACACCTTC	CATLPRQVYGYTF
TRBJ2-3	.	TRBV2	.	TGTGCCAGCAGTATGGACACTGGCACAGATACGCAGTATTTT	CASSMDTGTDTQYF
TRBJ2-1	few	TRBV6-4	TRBD2	TGTGCCAGCAGTGTCCAATGGGGGGGCAATGAGCAGTTCTTC	CASSVQWGGNEQFF
TRBJ2-1	.	TRBV6-1	.	TGTGCCAGCAAAAGAGGGGACCCTGGTGAGCAGTTCTTC	CASKRGDPGEQFF
TRBJ2-6	.	TRBV28	.	TGTGCCAGCAGTCGACGAGATGGGGTGAGGGGGGCCAACGTCCTGACTTTC	CASSRRDGVRGANVLTF
TRBJ1-6	few	TRBV2	.	TGTGCCAGCAGCTACGGTCTAAATTCACCCCTCCACTTT	CASSYGLNSPLHF
TRBJ2-7	.	TRBV19	.	TGTGCCAGTAGCCCCTTATTTCCCTCCTACGAGCAGTACTTC	CASSPLFPSYEQYF
TRBJ2-3	.	TRBV28	TRBD1	TGTGCCAGCAGTCCCTTAGGACAGGGGATAACAGATACGCAGTATTTT	CASSPLGQGITDTQYF
TRBJ1-6	.	TRBV11-2	.	TGTGCCAGCAGCCTAACCCCGACGGCCGGTACGGGAAAGAATTCACCCCTCCACTTT	CASSLTPTAGTGKNSPLHF
TRBJ2-1	.	TRBV30	.	TGTGCCTGGAGTGTACTCCTTCGGAGGGGTGAGCAGTTCTTC	CAWSVLLRRGEQFF
TRBJ1-1	.	TRBV11-2	.	TGTGCCAGCAGCCCTACCTGGGGAGGGACGGACCGGGACACTGAAGCTTTCTTT	CASSPTWGGTDRDTEAFF
TRBJ1-6	.	TRBV6-6	TRBD1	TGTGCCAGCAGTTACCTCGGGACAGGGAAATCACCCCTCCACTTT	CASSYLGTGKSPLHF
TRBJ1-1	.	TRBV4-1	.	TGCGCCAGCAAGCCGGCAGGGGAAAGGAACACTGAAGCTTTCTTT	CASKPAGERNTEAFF
TRBJ2-5	.	TRBV30	.	TGTGCCTGGAATGGGGGGGCGGCTGAGACCCAGTACTTC	CAWNGGAAETQYF
TRBJ2-2	.	TRBV11-3	.	TGTGCCAGCAGCTTTGATGGGGGCTGGTACACCGGGGAGCTGTTTTTT	CASSFDGGWYTGELFF
TRBJ2-7	.	TRBV7-2	.	TGTGCCAGCAGCCCCGGCGTAAGTCTACAGGGCTACGAGCAGTACTTC	CASSPGVSLQGYEQYF
TRBJ1-5	.	TRBV28	.	TGTGCCAGCAAATGGGCCAGCAATCAGCCCCAGCATTTT	CASKWASNQPQHF
TRBJ1-3	.	TRBV7-2	.	TGTGCCAGCACCACGGTCGGAGGGGGGACTGGAAACACCATATATTTT	CASTTVGGGTGNTIYF
TRBJ2-1	.	TRBV27	TRBD2	TGTGCCAGCAGTTTATTCAGACTAGCGGGGGTGGATGAGCAGTTCTTC	CASSLFRLAGVDEQFF
TRBJ2-7	.	TRBV6-5	.	TGTGCCAGCAGTCCACCCTTGAGGGGGTTCTACGAGCAGTACTTC	CASSPPLRGFYEQYF
TRBJ1-5	.	TRBV7-2	.	TGTGCCAGCAGCTTATTTACCGGGTACTCGAGGCAGCCCCAGCATTTT	CASSLFTGYSRQPQHF
TRBJ1-4	.	TRBV25-1	.	TGTGCCAGCAGCCGAAGCGAGGGGGGAACTAATGAAAAACTGTTTTTT	CASSRSEGGTNEKLFF
TRBJ1-1	.	TRBV6-5	.	TGTGCCAGCAGTCGAGGGGACACTGAAGCTTTCTTT	CASSRGDTEAFF
TRBJ1-5	.	TRBV7-2	.	TGTGCCAGCAGCTTAGTGGTCGGCAACAATCAGCCCCAGCATTTT	CASSLVVGNNQPQHF
TRBJ2-7	.	TRBV27	.	TGTGCCAGCCAACCTGTGGACCGCTCCTACGAGCAGTACTTC	CASQPVDRSYEQYF
TRBJ2-5	.	TRBV30	.	TGTGCCTGGAGTGCCGGATATTCTGGTCAGGACCAAGAGACCCAGTACTTC	CAWSAGYSGQDQETQYF
TRBJ1-4	.	TRBV25-1	.	TGTGCCAGCAGTGGATTTGGTGCGGACATTATAGCTAATGAAAAACTGTTTTTT	CASSGFGADIIANEKLFF
TRBJ1-2	.	TRBV30	.	TGTGCCTGGAGTGTAACGGGGAAGGATGGCTACACCTTC	CAWSVTGKDGYTF
TRBJ1-2	.	TRBV2	.	TGTGCCAGCAGTGAAGCGCTTGGTCAGATATTTAACTATGGCTACACCTTC	CASSEALGQIFNYGYTF
TRBJ1-1	.	TRBV5-6	.	TGTGCCAGCAGCTACCGGTTCACTGAAGCTTTCTTT	CASSYRFTEAFF
TRBJ2-3	.	TRBV30	TRBD1	TGTGCCTGGAGTGTACCCGGCGGACAGGGACGTGATACGCAGTATTTT	CAWSVPGGQGRDTQYF
TRBJ2-3	.	TRBV7-2	TRBD2	TGTGCCAGCAGCTCGCGGGGGGGCCGGGCAGATACGCAGTATTTT	CASSSRGGRADTQYF